Shown below are 32 T cell receptor beta chains from a single sample sequenced in a study of circulating tumor DNA in untreated peripheral T-cell lymphoma. The data were produced by immunoSEQ multiplex PCR, yet TCRdb's version contains in-frame clones alone and is incomplete. This sample has about 9,200 clones, with roughly 80% found just once. The source material was tumor tissue. All receptors come from a human donor with peripheral T-cell lymphoma.

The chain uses TRBV30 and TRBJ1-2; 9 nucleotides line up with TRBD1. V gave up 2 bases and J gave up 4 bases; unmatched junction bases: 2. The V gene's germline CDR1 is GTSNPN and CDR2 SVGIG (reference sequence). This CDR3 region has 13 residues. This CDR3 is CAWSRDRAYGYTF. The CDR3 coding sequence is TGTGCCTGGAGTCGGGACAGGGCCTATGGCTACACCTTC. The entire variable domain, with the rest obtained from reference TRBV30 and TRBJ1-2, is as follows: SQTIHQWPATLVQPVGSPLSLECTVEGTSNPNLYWYRQAAGRGLQLLFYSVGIGQISSEVPQNLSASRPQDRQFILSSKKLLLSDSGFYLCAWSRDRAYGYTFGSGTRLTVV.

The genes are TRBV19 and TRBJ1-1, with TRBD1 as a possible D gene (5 bases). CDR1 is LNHDA and CDR2 is SQIVND in the germline V gene (reference sequence). This CDR3 spans 13 amino acids. V shed 3 bases and J shed 6 bases, with 11 bases lying between them. Here the CDR3 reads CASSMVVGAEAFF. CDR3 nucleotide sequence: TGTGCCAGTAGTATGGTAGTGGGGGCTGAAGCTTTCTTT. Based on the CDR3 plus reference TRBV19 and TRBJ1-1, the full variable domain is DGGITQSPKYLFRKEGQNVTLSCEQNLNHDAMYWYRQDPGQGLRLIYYSQIVNDFQKGDIAEGYSVSREKKESFPLTVTSAQKNPTAFYLCASSMVVGAEAFFGQGTRLTVV.

The chain joins TRBV6-8 to TRBJ2-1, with a tentative D call TRBD1 (5 bases). This CDR3 contains 14 residues. Germline V gene data show CDR1 as MNHGY and CDR2 as SAAAGT. V was shortened by 8 bases and J by 4 bases, with 15 bases between the two germline ends. CDR3 in amino acids: CASSLGREYNEQFF. The CDR3 DNA is TGTGCCAGCTCCCTTGGCAGGGAATACAATGAGCAGTTCTTC.

CDR3 residues: CSSKAQRNTEAFF. Written as DNA, the CDR3 is TGCAGCTCCAAAGCGCAGAGGAACACTGAAGCTTTCTTT. The chain uses TRBV29-1 and TRBJ1-1, with D unclear. CDR1 is SQVTM and CDR2 is ANQGSEA in the germline V gene. V was clipped by 8 bases and J by 1 base, with 14 bases between them. This CDR3 region has 13 residues.

In this sample, this clone turned up once. The V call is TRBV30, the J call TRBJ1-1; 9 nucleotides match TRBD1. The CDR3 sequence is 17 residues long. Germline CDR1 reads GTSNPN; CDR2 reads SVGIG (reference sequence). V was clipped by 0 bases and J by 0 bases; unmatched bases: 8. Here the CDR3 DNA reads TGTGCCTGGAGTGTACCCCGGACAGGGGCGGTGAACACTGAAGCTTTCTTT. This encodes CAWSVPRTGAVNTEAFF.

The CDR3 region is CASNRLRGHDRGYTF. For the CDR3, the DNA is TGTGCCAGCAATCGACTAAGGGGGCATGATCGTGGCTACACCTTC. V and J are TRBV28 and TRBJ1-2, with 7 positions matching TRBD1. Looked up from germline, CDR1 is MDHEN and CDR2 is SYDVKM. This CDR3 region has 15 residues. J was trimmed by 7 bases and V by 7 bases; bases with no gene match: 15.

The chain links TRBV5-1 to TRBJ2-5; 8 bases line up with TRBD2. Germline V gene sequence: CDR1 SGHRS, CDR2 YFSETQ. J was trimmed by 0 bases and V by 0 bases; bases with no gene match: 7. This CDR3 is 17 amino acids long. The CDR3 reads CASSLAETSVHQETQYF. The CDR3 DNA is TGCGCCAGCAGCTTGGCCGAGACTAGCGTCCACCAAGAGACCCAGTACTTC.

The J gene is TRBJ2-2, the V gene TRBV6-8, with 12 positions matching TRBD1. Germline values: CDR1 MNHGY, CDR2 SAAAGT. Unmatched junction bases numbered 4, after V lost 6 bases and J lost 8 bases. This CDR3 is built from 14 residues. CDR3 sequence reads: CASSGTGGAGELFF. In DNA, the CDR3 is TGTGCCAGCAGCGGGACAGGGGGCGCGGGGGAGCTGTTTTTT.

This clone was counted once. This rearrangement joins TRBV28 to TRBJ1-2; D ambiguous. The CDR3 is made up of 14 amino acids. Trimming left V 3 bases short and J 8 bases short, with 16 bases between. CDR1 is MDHEN and CDR2 is SYDVKM in the germline V gene. The CDR3 bases are TGTGCCAGCAGTTTTGCAGATTCTTCGGGCGGCTACACCTTC. Translating it yields CASSFADSSGGYTF.

In its sample, this clone was seen once. For the CDR3, the DNA is TGTGCCAGCAGTTACACCCCGGGTGGACGGAGGACTAGCACAGATACGCAGTATTTT. Translation gives CASSYTPGGRRTSTDTQYF. The J gene is TRBJ2-3, the V gene TRBV6-8; perhaps TRBD2 as D (5 bases). CDR3 length equals 19 residues. The V gene lost 2 bases and the J gene lost 0 bases, with 21 bases spanning the gap. The germline V gene has CDR1 MNHGY and CDR2 SAAAGT.

On this clone: A read error may account for a junction end that differs from germline. The chain joins TRBV6-8 to TRBJ1-1; 7 nucleotides match TRBD1. This CDR3 region has 14 residues. The germline V gene has CDR1 MNHGY and CDR2 SAAAGT. The CDR3 DNA is TGTACCAGCGGTCCGGGACAGATGAACACTGAAGCTTTCTTT. It codes for CTSGPGQMNTEAFF.

This chain links TRBV11-1 with TRBJ1-2; a possible D gene is TRBD1 (5 bases). Germline V CDR1 and CDR2: SGHAT, FQDESV (reference sequence). Trimming cost V 0 bases and J 2 bases, with 13 bases left between them. The CDR3 length is 16 residues. The CDR3, as DNA: TGTGCCAGCAGCTTAGCGGGGGAGGGAGGCAACTATGGCTACACCTTC. It specifies CASSLAGEGGNYGYTF.

This clone occurred a few times. The chain combines TRBV18 with TRBJ1-1; 9 bases map to TRBD1. CDR3 length equals 16 residues. From germline, CDR1 is KGHSH and CDR2 LQKENI. J gave up 0 bases and V 4 bases, and 6 bases lay outside the gene matches. The chain's CDR3 is CASSRTGEVMNTEAFF. The CDR3 DNA reads as TGTGCCAGCTCACGGACAGGGGAAGTCATGAACACTGAAGCTTTCTTT.

This chain connects TRBV29-1 to TRBJ2-3, with 9 bases matching TRBD1. After removal of 6 bases from V and 2 bases from J, the junction contained 9 bases not matched to a gene. The germline V gene has CDR1 SQVTM and CDR2 ANQGSEA. The CDR3 runs to 15 residues. The CDR3 region is CSVTTGGQYTDTQYF. The CDR3 nucleotides read TGCAGCGTCACCACAGGGGGCCAGTACACAGATACGCAGTATTTT.

This chain joins TRBV19 and TRBJ2-7, with TRBD1 matching 7 bases. V lost 3 bases, J lost 4 bases, and 6 bases stayed unmatched. Germline loops: CDR1 LNHDA, CDR2 SQIVND (reference sequence). This CDR3 is built from 14 residues. CDR3 sequence (DNA): TGTGCCAGTAGTATCACAGGGGCCCGGTACGAGCAGTACTTC. Translating gives CASSITGARYEQYF.

This clone was seen only a few times. The CDR3 bases are TGTGCCAGCAGTTACCAAGCGGTTAATGAGCAGTTCTTC. It yields the protein CASSYQAVNEQFF. This chain links TRBV6-8 with TRBJ2-1, with a possible D match to TRBD2 (5 bases). This CDR3 region has 13 residues. Germline values: CDR1 MNHGY, CDR2 SAAAGT. V was shortened by 2 bases and J by 7 bases, with 9 bases between the two germline ends.

The CDR3 sequence is CASSSSGDTQYF. In DNA, the CDR3 is TGTGCCAGCAGTTCGAGTGGGGATACGCAGTATTTT. The V and J genes are TRBV6-8 and TRBJ2-3; D unclear. The CDR3 totals 12 residues. CDR1 is MNHGY, CDR2 SAAAGT, per germline. Trimming removed 4 bases from V and 6 bases from J, with 8 bases in between.

The chain joins TRBV23-1 to TRBJ2-7; 7 bases match TRBD2. TRBV23-1 is identified as an open reading frame with a role that is uncertain. The CDR3 length is 14 residues. V was pared by 7 bases and J by 0 bases, with 6 bases of the junction left unmatched. CDR3 in amino acids: CASTPSGSSYEQYF. The CDR3 DNA reads as TGCGCCAGCACTCCTAGCGGAAGCTCCTACGAGCAGTACTTC.

Worth noting for this clone: Its ends do not fully match the called genes, so a read error is possible. The gene calls are TRBV6-8 and TRBJ2-2; 7 bases match TRBD2. Looked up from germline, CDR1 is MNHGY and CDR2 is SAAAGT. The CDR3 totals 15 residues. CDR3 sequence reads: CASSGSLAGAGELFF. CDR3 nucleotides: TGTGCTAGCAGCGGCTCACTTGCGGGGGCCGGGGAGCTGTTTTTT.

This chain links TRBV25-1 with TRBJ2-1, with 8 bases fitting TRBD1. Germline V CDR1 and CDR2: MGHDK, SYGVNS. This CDR3 spans 12 amino acids. Germline trimming cut 7 bases from V and 7 bases from J; bases unmatched to any gene: 3. CDR3 nucleotides: TGTGCCAGCACGGACAGGGTAAATGAGCAGTTCTTC. This sequence encodes CASTDRVNEQFF.

This chain joins TRBV30 and TRBJ2-7; D remains unclear. V lost 5 bases, J lost 1 base, and 6 bases lay in between. This CDR3 has 11 amino acids. The germline gives CDR1 GTSNPN, CDR2 SVGIG (reference sequence). The CDR3: CAWGRSYEQYF. CDR3 nucleotide sequence: TGTGCCTGGGGTAGGTCCTACGAGCAGTACTTC.

The chain recombines TRBV29-1 with TRBJ2-3; 13 bases agree with TRBD2. From germline, CDR1 is SQVTM and CDR2 ANQGSEA. The junction had 9 bases not matched to a gene; V was cut back by 5 bases and J by 1 base. The CDR3 is 17 residues long. The CDR3 spells CSVQLAGGPWGTDTQYF. CDR3 sequence (DNA): TGCAGCGTTCAACTAGCGGGGGGGCCGTGGGGCACAGATACGCAGTATTTT.

The chain joins TRBV18 to TRBJ1-1; the D gene is possibly TRBD1 (6 bases). The germline CDR1 and CDR2 sequences are KGHSH and LQKENI. CDR3 length: 12 amino acids. The germline V and J ends were trimmed by 2 bases and 7 bases, with 8 bases remaining between them. The CDR3 sequence: CASSPLQGEAFF. In DNA, the CDR3 is TGTGCCAGCTCACCATTACAGGGTGAAGCTTTCTTT.

This rearrangement joins TRBV10-2 to TRBJ1-1; D gene unclear. V was shortened by 1 base and J by 0 bases, with 6 bases between the two germline ends. The CDR3 has 14 residues. From germline, CDR1 is WSHSY and CDR2 SAAADI. The chain's CDR3 is CASSEYGLNTEAFF. The CDR3 DNA is TGCGCCAGCAGTGAGTACGGCCTGAACACTGAAGCTTTCTTT.

The chain uses TRBV5-8 and TRBJ1-2, with 11 bases that match TRBD1. J gave up 8 bases and V 1 base, and 10 bases lay outside the gene matches. CDR1 SGHTS and CDR2 YDEGEE come from the germline V gene. The CDR3 runs 16 residues. The CDR3 DNA sequence: TGTGCCAGCAGCTTGCAGGACAGGGGGCGCCTGGGGGGCTACACCTTC. It is translated as CASSLQDRGRLGGYTF.

V usage is TRBV11-3 and J usage is TRBJ1-5; 7 bases fit TRBD1. The CDR3 spans 16 residues. In germline, CDR1 is SGHNT, CDR2 YENEEA. The V gene end was trimmed by 0 bases and the J gene end by 2 bases; junction bases not matched to a gene: 4. In DNA form, the CDR3 reads TGTGCCAGCAGCTTAGATGAAGGGGGCCGCAATCAGCCCCAGCATTTT. This gives the protein CASSLDEGGRNQPQHF.

The rearrangement joins TRBV18 to TRBJ1-2, with D possibly TRBD1 on 5 matching bases. Trimming shortened V by 3 bases and J by 6 bases, and 14 bases separated the two germline ends. This CDR3 contains 14 residues. The germline CDR1 and CDR2 sequences are KGHSH and LQKENI. CDR3 in DNA: TGTGCCAGCTCACCTTCAGGGATTGGTGATGGCTACACCTTC. Its protein is CASSPSGIGDGYTF.

The chain combines TRBV11-3 with TRBJ2-7; 12 bases match TRBD2. The V gene's germline CDR1 is SGHNT and CDR2 YENEEA. The CDR3 spans 20 residues. With 1 base clipped from V and 0 bases from J, the junction kept 13 bases outside the gene matches. CDR3 loop: CASSLVSGLAGNLFSYEQYF. The CDR3 DNA reads TGTGCCAGCAGCTTAGTCTCAGGACTAGCGGGGAATCTTTTCTCCTACGAGCAGTACTTC.

The chain joins TRBV22-1 to TRBJ2-1. TRBV22-1 is assigned pseudogene status. The CDR3 loop spans 13 amino acids. The CDR3 protein is CASSDRILNEQFF. The CDR3 coding sequence is TGTGCCAGCAGTGACCGGATCCTCAATGAGCAGTTCTTC.

This clone was seen just once. The chain is built from TRBV28 and TRBJ2-7, with D perhaps being TRBD1 or TRBD2 (5 bases each). CDR3 length: 16 amino acids. Trimming took off 3 bases at V and 2 bases at J, with 17 bases between the two ends. Germline CDR1 and CDR2: MDHEN and SYDVKM. The CDR3 region has the DNA TGTGCCAGCAGTTTCTATGGGGACGGCCGGACCTACGAGCAGTACTTC. Its translation: CASSFYGDGRTYEQYF. Using reference TRBV28 and TRBJ2-7 for the parts outside the CDR3, the full variable domain is DVKVTQSSRYLVKRTGEKVFLECVQDMDHENMFWYRQDPGLGLRLIYFSYDVKMKEKGDIPEGYSVSREKKERFSLILESASTNQTSMYLCASSFYGDGRTYEQYFGPGTRLTVT.

This chain uses TRBV11-3 with TRBJ2-1; 9 nucleotides match TRBD2. CDR1 and CDR2 from the germline V gene are SGHNT and YENEEA. The CDR3 extends over 19 amino acids. The V and J ends lost 4 bases and 6 bases, in that order; junction bases with no gene match: 19. The CDR3 spells CASSSQFLGRGGPTNEQFF. For the CDR3, the DNA is TGTGCCAGCAGCTCCCAATTTCTTGGGCGGGGGGGCCCCACCAATGAGCAGTTCTTC.

This chain connects TRBV19 to TRBJ2-7, with 8 bases that match TRBD1. Germline V gene data show CDR1 as LNHDA and CDR2 as SQIVND (reference sequence). The CDR3 totals 15 residues. V dropped 1 base and J dropped 0; count of bases not matched to a gene: 2. DNA of the CDR3: TGTGCCAGTAGTATAGTAGGACAGGGCTCCTACGAGCAGTACTTC. Amino acids: CASSIVGQGSYEQYF. Filled out from reference TRBV19 and TRBJ2-7, the complete variable domain reads DGGITQSPKYLFRKEGQNVTLSCEQNLNHDAMYWYRQDPGQGLRLIYYSQIVNDFQKGDIAEGYSVSREKKESFPLTVTSAQKNPTAFYLCASSIVGQGSYEQYFGPGTRLTVT.